This T cell receptor beta chain was sequenced for a study of T cells in Graves' hyperthyroidism and ophthalmopathy. At least ten counts were recorded for this clonotype. Trimming pared 4 bases from V and 3 bases from J, leaving 7 bases between. The CDR3 covers 13 residues. Germline CDR1 reads ENHRY; CDR2 reads SYGVKD. The CDR3 regions of TCR beta were amplified from RNA transcripts. Carried out on the TCR CDR3, a first-round RT-PCR used the HTBI primer set. One entry per CDR3 protein results from TCRdb running MiXCR on the multiplex PCR reads. The table records 100,000 to 130,000 distinct CDR3 sequences, more than 15% of them present only once.

V gene TRBV10-3 combines with J gene TRBJ2-1; D perhaps matches TRBD2 (5 bases). Sequencing was done on a sample of blood. The clonotype was recovered from a woman aged 45-65 years with Graves' hyperthyroidism. Here the CDR3 reads CAISAAGYNEQFF. The CDR3 DNA reads as TGTGCCATCAGTGCGGCGGGCTACAATGAGCAGTTCTTC.